What follows are 6 T cell receptor beta chains derived from one specimen sequenced in a study of blood T cell repertoires in COVID-19. Here immunoSEQ multiplex PCR was the method, and the copy in TCRdb shows in-frame clones only, minus some. The table includes about 150,000 clones, about 83% detected once. Sequencing input: peripheral blood. All receptors derive from a woman aged 55 to 70 with COVID-19, enrolled during active disease.

J is TRBJ1-3 and V is TRBV6-6, with D possibly being TRBD1 (5 bases). Germline V CDR1 and CDR2: MNHNY, SVGAGI (reference sequence). CDR3 length: 15 residues. Trimming removed 2 bases at V and 2 bases at J, with 10 bases between. CDR3 region: CASSYTGLAGNTIYF. In DNA, the CDR3 is TGTGCCAGCAGTTACACAGGTCTCGCTGGAAACACCATATATTTT.

The chain couples TRBV11-2 to TRBJ2-7; 11 bases align to TRBD2. This CDR3 spans 18 amino acids. J lost 4 bases, V lost 3 bases, and 14 bases had no gene match. Per the germline V gene, CDR1 is SGHAT and CDR2 is FQNNGV. CDR3 nucleotides: TGTGCCAGCAGCTTGCGACTAGCGGGAAGCCGGGGGTTTTACGAGCAGTACTTC. This gives the protein CASSLRLAGSRGFYEQYF.

The chain is built from TRBV19 and TRBJ1-5; D is perhaps TRBD1 (5 bases). Trimming shortened V by 8 bases and J by 1 base, and 21 bases separated the two germline ends. In germline, CDR1 is LNHDA, CDR2 SQIVND (reference sequence). The CDR3 consists of 17 residues. The CDR3 DNA sequence: TGTGCCAGTCTCCGATACGGGGGTATAGCGAGCAATCAGCCCCAGCATTTT. Translating gives CASLRYGGIASNQPQHF.

The chain couples TRBV11-2 to TRBJ1-2, with 10 bases fitting TRBD1. After removal of 6 bases from V and 2 bases from J, the junction contained 9 bases not matched to a gene. The length of the CDR3 is 16 residues. Germline V CDR1 and CDR2: SGHAT, FQNNGV. The CDR3 DNA reads as TGTGCCAGCAGTACCAGGGACAGGGGATCAAACTATGGCTACACCTTC. This translates into CASSTRDRGSNYGYTF.

The chain recombines TRBV29-1 with TRBJ1-1, with TRBD1 matching 8 bases. This CDR3 has 12 amino acids. Germline V CDR1 and CDR2: SQVTM, ANQGSEA. With V trimmed by 7 bases and J by 6 bases, 7 bases remained unmatched. The chain's CDR3 is CSAGQGLSEAFF. The CDR3, as DNA: TGCAGCGCCGGACAGGGTTTGTCTGAAGCTTTCTTT.

The chain couples TRBV7-9 to TRBJ2-6, with a weak D call TRBD1 (6 bases). There are 16 residues in the CDR3. CDR1 and CDR2 from the germline V gene are SEHNR and FQNEAQ (reference sequence). V lost 5 bases, J lost 0 bases, and 11 bases lay in between. CDR3 protein: CASSPDSLSGANVLTF. In nucleotides, the CDR3 is TGTGCCAGCAGCCCGGACAGTCTCTCTGGGGCCAACGTCCTGACTTTC.